The clone carrying this T cell receptor beta chain was seen only a few times. The antigen is not known. TCR beta CDR3 sequences were amplified from RNA transcripts. HTBI primers drove first-round RT-PCR of the TCR CDR3. TCRdb itself ran the multiplex PCR reads through MiXCR, one entry per CDR3 protein. The sample shows roughly 550,000 distinct CDR3 sequences, roughly a sixth of them seen only once. The data were obtained in a study of T cells in Graves' hyperthyroidism and ophthalmopathy. This CDR3 spans 15 amino acids. V lost 2 bases and J lost 3; bases outside the gene matches: 4. Germline CDR1 is SGHTA and CDR2 is FQGNSA. General study findings and limits: A median around 6.4 months before onset, the model predicted ophthalmopathy.

Ophthalmopathy patients had Clinical Activity Score at least 3, NOSPECS grade at least 4, duration under 3 months. The clonotype was recovered from a woman between 25 and 40 years old with Graves' ophthalmopathy. The chain recombines TRBV7-2 with TRBJ2-1, with 7 nucleotides matching TRBD1. The sequenced sample consisted of blood. In DNA, the CDR3 is TGTGCCAGCAGCTTAAGGGGGCCAGACTACAATGAGCAGTTCTTC. It translates to CASSLRGPDYNEQFF.